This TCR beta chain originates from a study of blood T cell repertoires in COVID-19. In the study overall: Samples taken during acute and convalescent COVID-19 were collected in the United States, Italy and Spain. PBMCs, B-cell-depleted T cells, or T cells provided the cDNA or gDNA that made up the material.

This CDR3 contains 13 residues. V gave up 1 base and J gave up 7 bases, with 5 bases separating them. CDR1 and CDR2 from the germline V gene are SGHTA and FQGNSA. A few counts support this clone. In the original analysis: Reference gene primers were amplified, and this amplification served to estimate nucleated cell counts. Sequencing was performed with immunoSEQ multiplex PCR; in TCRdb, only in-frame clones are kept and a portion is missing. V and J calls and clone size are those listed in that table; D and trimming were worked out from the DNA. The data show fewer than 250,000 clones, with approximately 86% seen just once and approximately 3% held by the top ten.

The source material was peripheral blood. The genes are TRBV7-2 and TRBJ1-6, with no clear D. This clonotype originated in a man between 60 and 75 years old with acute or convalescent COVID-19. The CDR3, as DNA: TGTGCCAGCAGCTTAGAGCGGAATTCACCCCTCCACTTT. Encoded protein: CASSLERNSPLHF.